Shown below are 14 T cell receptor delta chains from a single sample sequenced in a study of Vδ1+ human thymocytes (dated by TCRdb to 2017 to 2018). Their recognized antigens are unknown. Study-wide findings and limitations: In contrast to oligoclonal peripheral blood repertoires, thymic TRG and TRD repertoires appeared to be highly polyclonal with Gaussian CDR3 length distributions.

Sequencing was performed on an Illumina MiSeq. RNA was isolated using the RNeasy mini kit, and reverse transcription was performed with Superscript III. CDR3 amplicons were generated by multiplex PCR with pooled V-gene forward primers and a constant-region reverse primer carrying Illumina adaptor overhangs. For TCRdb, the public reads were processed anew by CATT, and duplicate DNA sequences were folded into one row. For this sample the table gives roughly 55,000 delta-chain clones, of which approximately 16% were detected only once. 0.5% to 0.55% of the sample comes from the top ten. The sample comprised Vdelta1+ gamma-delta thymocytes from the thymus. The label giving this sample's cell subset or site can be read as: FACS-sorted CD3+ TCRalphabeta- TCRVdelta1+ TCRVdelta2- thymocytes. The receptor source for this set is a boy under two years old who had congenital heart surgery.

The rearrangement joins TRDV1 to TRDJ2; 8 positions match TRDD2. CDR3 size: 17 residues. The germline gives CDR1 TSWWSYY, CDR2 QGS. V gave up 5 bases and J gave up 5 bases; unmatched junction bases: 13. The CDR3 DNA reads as TGTGCTCTTGGGCAGAGCTTCCTACGTAGTCTCACAGCACAACTCTTCTTT. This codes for CALGQSFLRSLTAQLFF.

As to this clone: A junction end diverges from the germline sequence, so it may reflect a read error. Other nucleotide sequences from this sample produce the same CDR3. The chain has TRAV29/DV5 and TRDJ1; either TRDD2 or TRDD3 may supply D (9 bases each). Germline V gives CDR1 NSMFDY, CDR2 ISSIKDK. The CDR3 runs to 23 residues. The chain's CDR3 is CAATAFLLRLTGWGISYTDKLIF. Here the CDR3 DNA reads TGTGCCGCAACCGCCTTCCTACTACGCCTAACAGGCTGGGGGATTTCGTACACCGATAAACTCATCTTT.

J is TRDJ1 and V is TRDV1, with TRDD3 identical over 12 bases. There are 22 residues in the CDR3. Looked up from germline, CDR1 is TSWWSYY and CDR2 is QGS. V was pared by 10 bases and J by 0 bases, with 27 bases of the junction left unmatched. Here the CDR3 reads CAPRDFLHPVLGDTQHTDKLIF. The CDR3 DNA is TGTGCTCCCCGAGATTTCCTACACCCGGTACTGGGGGATACACAACACACCGATAAACTCATCTTT.

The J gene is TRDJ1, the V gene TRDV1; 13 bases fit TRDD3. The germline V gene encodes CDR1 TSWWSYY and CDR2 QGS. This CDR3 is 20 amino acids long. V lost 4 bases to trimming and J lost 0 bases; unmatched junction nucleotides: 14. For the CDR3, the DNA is TGTGCTCTTGGGGGTCTTCCTACCAACTGGGGGATACGCAACACCGATAAACTCATCTTT. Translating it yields CALGGLPTNWGIRNTDKLIF.

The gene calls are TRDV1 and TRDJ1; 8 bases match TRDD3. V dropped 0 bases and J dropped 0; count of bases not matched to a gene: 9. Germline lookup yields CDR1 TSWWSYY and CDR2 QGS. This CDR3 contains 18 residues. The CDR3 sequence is CALGELCSGGPYTDKLIF. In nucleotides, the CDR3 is TGTGCTCTTGGGGAACTGTGTTCTGGGGGACCGTACACCGATAAACTCATCTTT.

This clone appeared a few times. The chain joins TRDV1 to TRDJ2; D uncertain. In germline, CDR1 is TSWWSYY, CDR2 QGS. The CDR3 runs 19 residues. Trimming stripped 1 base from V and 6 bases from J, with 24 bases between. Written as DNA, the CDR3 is TGTGCTCTTGGGGAACGACGGAAGACCCCGGGACCGATGGCAGCACAACTCTTCTTT. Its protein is CALGERRKTPGPMAAQLFF.

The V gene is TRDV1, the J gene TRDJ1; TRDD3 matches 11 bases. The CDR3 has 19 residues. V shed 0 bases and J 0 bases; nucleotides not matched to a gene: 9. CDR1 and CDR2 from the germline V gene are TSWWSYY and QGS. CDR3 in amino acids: CALGELLPGGYPYTDKLIF. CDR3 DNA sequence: TGTGCTCTTGGGGAACTGCTACCTGGGGGATACCCCTACACCGATAAACTCATCTTT.

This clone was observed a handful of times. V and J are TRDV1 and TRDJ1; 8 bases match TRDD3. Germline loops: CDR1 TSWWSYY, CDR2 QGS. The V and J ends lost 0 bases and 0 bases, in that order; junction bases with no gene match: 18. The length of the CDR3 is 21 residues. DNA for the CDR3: TGTGCTCTTGGGGAACTTAGCGCCGCTACTGGGGGGACCACTTACACCGATAAACTCATCTTT. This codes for CALGELSAATGGTTYTDKLIF.

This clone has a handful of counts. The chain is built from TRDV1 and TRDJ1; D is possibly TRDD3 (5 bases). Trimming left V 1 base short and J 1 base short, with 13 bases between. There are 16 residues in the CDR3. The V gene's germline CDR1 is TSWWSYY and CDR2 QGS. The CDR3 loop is CALGEPSGSRTDKLIF. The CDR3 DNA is TGTGCTCTTGGGGAACCCTCTGGGTCTCGCACCGATAAACTCATCTTT.

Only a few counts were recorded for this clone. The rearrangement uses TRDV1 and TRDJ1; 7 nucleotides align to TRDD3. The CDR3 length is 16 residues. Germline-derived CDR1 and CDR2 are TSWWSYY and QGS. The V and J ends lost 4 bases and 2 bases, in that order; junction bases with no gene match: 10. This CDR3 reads CALGALTGDPTDKLIF. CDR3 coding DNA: TGTGCTCTTGGGGCCCTGACGGGGGATCCAACCGATAAACTCATCTTT.

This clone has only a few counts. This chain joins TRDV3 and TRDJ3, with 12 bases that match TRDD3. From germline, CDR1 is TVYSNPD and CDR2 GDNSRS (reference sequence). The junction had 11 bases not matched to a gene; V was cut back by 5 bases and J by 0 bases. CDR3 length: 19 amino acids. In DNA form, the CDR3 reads TGTGCCCTCACTGGGGGATACCCCTTAAGCTCCTGGGACACCCGACAGATGTTTTTC. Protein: CALTGGYPLSSWDTRQMFF. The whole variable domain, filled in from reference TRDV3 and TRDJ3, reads CDKVTQSSPDQTVASGSEVVLLCTYDTVYSNPDLFWYRIRPDYSFQFVFYGDNSRSEGADFTQGRFSVKHILTQKAFHLVISPVRTEDSATYYCALTGGYPLSSWDTRQMFFGTGIKLFVEP.

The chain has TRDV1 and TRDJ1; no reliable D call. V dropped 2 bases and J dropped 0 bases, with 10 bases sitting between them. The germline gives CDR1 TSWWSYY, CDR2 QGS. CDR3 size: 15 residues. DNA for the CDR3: TGTGCTCTTGGGGAATCTCCCACCTACACCGATAAACTCATCTTT. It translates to CALGESPTYTDKLIF.

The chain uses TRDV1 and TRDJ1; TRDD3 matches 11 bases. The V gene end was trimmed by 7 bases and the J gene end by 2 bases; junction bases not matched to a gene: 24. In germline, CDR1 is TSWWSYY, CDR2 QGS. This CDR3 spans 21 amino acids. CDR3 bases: TGTGCTCTTGCGATCCTACCCGACCATTTTGGGGGATACGCGAGTACCGATAAACTCATCTTT. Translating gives CALAILPDHFGGYASTDKLIF.

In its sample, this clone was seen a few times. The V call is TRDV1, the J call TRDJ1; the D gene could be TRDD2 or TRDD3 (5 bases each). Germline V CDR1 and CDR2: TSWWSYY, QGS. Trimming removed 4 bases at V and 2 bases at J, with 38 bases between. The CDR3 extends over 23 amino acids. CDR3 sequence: CALGVPGLRGDYAHSPLTDKLIF. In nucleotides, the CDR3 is TGTGCTCTTGGGGTCCCCGGCCTACGCGGGGACTATGCCCACAGTCCGCTAACCGATAAACTCATCTTT.